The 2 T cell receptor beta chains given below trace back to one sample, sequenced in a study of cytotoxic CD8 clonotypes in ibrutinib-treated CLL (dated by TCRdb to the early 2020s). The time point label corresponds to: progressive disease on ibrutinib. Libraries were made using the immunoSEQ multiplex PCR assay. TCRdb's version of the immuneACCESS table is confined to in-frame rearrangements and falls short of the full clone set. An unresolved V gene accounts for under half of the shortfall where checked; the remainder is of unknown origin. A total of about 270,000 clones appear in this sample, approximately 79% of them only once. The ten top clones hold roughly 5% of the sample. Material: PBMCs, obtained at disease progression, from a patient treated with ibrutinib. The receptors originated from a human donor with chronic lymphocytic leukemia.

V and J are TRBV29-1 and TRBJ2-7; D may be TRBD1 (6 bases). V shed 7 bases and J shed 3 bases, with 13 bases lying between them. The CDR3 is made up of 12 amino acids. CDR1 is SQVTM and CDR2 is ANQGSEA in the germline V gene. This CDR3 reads CSAGHLFYEQYF. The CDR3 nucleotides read TGCAGCGCGGGACATCTCTTCTACGAGCAGTACTTC.

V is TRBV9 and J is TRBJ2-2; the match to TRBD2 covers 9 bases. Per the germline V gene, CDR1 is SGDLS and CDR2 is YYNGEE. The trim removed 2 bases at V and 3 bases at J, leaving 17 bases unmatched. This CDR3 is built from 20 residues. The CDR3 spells CASSVPGRASGVMDTGELFF. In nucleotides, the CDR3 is TGTGCCAGCAGCGTCCCAGGTCGGGCTAGCGGGGTAATGGACACCGGGGAGCTGTTTTTT.